The sequence of this T cell receptor (beta chain) was determined in a study of shared clonotypes between healthy human individuals (TCRdb year 2020). For the study in its entirety: The cohort comprised a couple of women and three men aged 18 to 49 years. Blood TCR repertoires of a handful of healthy adults were deeply sequenced to estimate repertoire size and the extent of clonotype sharing between individuals. Different laboratories and diverse techniques were used to prepare libraries and sequence TCR repertoires, to increase sequencing depth and limit assay-specific biases. Each donor's leukapheresis produced roughly between roughly 0.94 and 9.5 billion PBMCs. For each donor, CD4 naive and CD4 memory were each given three plates, CD8 naive was given two plates, and CD8 memory was given one plate. The study at large found these results: Higher generation probabilities were observed for clonotypes shared by all four sorted-subset donors than for non-shared clonotypes. Because the study included a small number of donors, the genetic and exposure-history diversity represented was limited. Sampling was restricted to blood, and TCR repertoires in tissue are likely to differ from TCR repertoires in blood. Based on pairwise subsampling, the degree of clonotype sharing among donors was expected to be affected by sequencing depth. Estimated clonotype richness was generally larger for naive than for memory subsets. When several donors were compared, the shared fraction of clonotypes was about 5% for naive CD4, 3% to 4% for naive CD8, about 2.4% for memory CD4, and 0.4% for memory CD8. Even with the large sequencing depth, rarefaction of the sorted-subset datasets indicated that sequencing was incomplete.

Donors were healthy HIV-negative adults with no recently reported acute infections or vaccinations. All donors were Caucasian adults living in Nashville, Tennessee, USA. CD4+ T cells were enriched by magnetic negative selection; naive cells were then positively selected on CD45RA, and the negative fraction formed the memory subset. Blood was obtained by leukapheresis, after which PBMCs were separated by Ficoll-Histopaque density gradient centrifugation and cryopreserved in liquid nitrogen vapor phase. Analytical flow cytometry was used to check the purity and quantity of every magnetically sorted T cell population. Each sorted fraction had its genomic DNA isolated and then quantified by UV absorbance on a Nanodrop 2000c. The V end loses 4 bases and the J end loses 0 bases, and a stretch of 11 bases separates them. As encoded in the germline V gene, CDR1 is ENHRY while CDR2 is SYGVKD. From its cysteine to its phenylalanine, the CDR3 spans 15 amino acids. The sequence is cut down to CDR3 DNA, 45 bases in frame from base 1.

TCR CDR3 regions were amplified from genomic DNA by multiplex PCR using the deep immunoSEQ assay. Extracted genomic DNA from each cell subset was spread evenly across all wells of several immunoSEQ 96-well plates, with each plate serving as a replicate. Each replicate PCR for sorted subsets received around 200 ng genomic DNA, equal to about 30,000 T cell genomes. Purified libraries were quantified with a Qubit 3.0 fluorometer, sized on a Bioanalyzer 2100, and re-quantified with the KAPA Library Quantification kit. Every immunoSEQ 96-well plate was sequenced on a separate single-read 150-cycle Illumina NextSeq 550 flow cell. Concerning the study's data processing: The immunoSEQ output contained only junctional sequences without quality scores, so filtering could not match that applied to full-length reads. Sequences were annotated with PyIR, a Python wrapper for IgBLAST v1.9, and V/J genes and CDR3 were assigned using IMGT germline references. Any read was removed if the V/J assignment was weak (E-value above 1e-6), the CDR3 was missing, or the read contained stop codons, out-of-frame junctions, or ambiguous translated residues. V3J clonotypes were defined as sequences sharing the same inferred V gene, J gene, and CDR3 amino acid sequence. Percentage overlap between repertoires was computed as shared unique clonotypes divided by the size of the smaller repertoire. Three approaches were used to assess repertoire richness: RTK rarefaction, the Chao1 estimator, and Recon v2.1 estimates of unobserved clonotypes. Generation probabilities were computed with OLGA for all TCRbeta clonotypes obtained by the gDNA method from several donors. TCRdb limited this immuneACCESS table to in-frame rearrangements with V and J called. A share of clones is missing; checked studies link under half to unresolved V genes, and the rest is unexplained. That table gives V, J and clone size, and the DNA gave D and trimming. The sample records 1 million to 1.2 million clones, approximately 80% of which are singletons. Clones ranked in the top ten supply about 0.94% of the sample.

Concerning this clone: Its specific antigen is unknown. It has no much larger one-base neighbor in the sample; base qualities were not kept.

Sequencing used memory CD4+ T cells from PBMCs. In light of the paper, this sample's cell subset or site label describes: CD45RA-negative fraction. This receptor chain uses TRBV10-3 and TRBJ2-3; the D gene lacks a confident call. The source of this sequence is a man aged 18 to 30 in good health. Some clones in this sample may be carry-over from other donors' samples. The DNA sequence is TGTGCCATCAGTGTGCTGTTCCAGAGCACAGATACGCAGTATTTT. It encodes CAISVLFQSTDTQYF.